The 32 T cell receptor beta chains reported below all come from one sample, sequenced in a study of T cells in localized non-small cell lung cancer. Some clones are missing from TCRdb's copy, which holds only in-frame ones; the method was immunoSEQ multiplex PCR. The sample holds about 64,000 clones; roughly 79% are singletons and the top ten take around 4.3%. The material sequenced was PBMCs, taken before any cancer treatment. The receptors stem from a man between 35 and 75 years old with stage II lung adenocarcinoma.

This chain links TRBV6-1 with TRBJ1-2; TRBD1 matches 8 bases. Looked up from germline, CDR1 is MNHNS and CDR2 is SASEGT. The CDR3 runs 13 residues. J lost 6 bases, V lost 5 bases, and 5 bases had no gene match. The CDR3, as DNA: TGTGCCAGCAGTCTAAGACAGGGGCATGGCTACACCTTC. Encoded protein: CASSLRQGHGYTF.

This clone is a singleton in its sample. One junction end does not reproduce the germline sequence, and a read error may be involved. This rearrangement joins TRBV7-7 to TRBJ2-5, with D perhaps TRBD1 (5 bases). The CDR3 has 14 amino acids. Germline V gives CDR1 SSHAT, CDR2 FNYEAQ (reference sequence). The CDR3 nucleotides are TGTGCTAGCAGCTTTACAGGCTCAGGGGAGACCCAGTACTTC. Translated, it gives CASSFTGSGETQYF.

This clone showed up just once. The chain links TRBV5-5 to TRBJ2-2, with a tentative D call TRBD1 (6 bases). Germline CDR1 SGHKS, CDR2 YYEKEE (reference sequence). V lost 4 bases, J lost 4 bases, and 14 bases lay in between. The CDR3 has 15 residues. CDR3 region: CASSVDSAGTGELFF. The CDR3 region has the DNA TGTGCCAGCAGCGTGGACAGCGCGGGCACCGGGGAGCTGTTTTTT. The whole variable domain, remainder taken from reference TRBV5-5 and TRBJ2-2, is DAGVTQSPTHLIKTRGQQVTLRCSPISGHKSVSWYQQVLGQGPQFIFQYYEKEERGRGNFPDRFSARQFPNYSSELNVNALLLGDSALYLCASSVDSAGTGELFFGEGSRLTVL.

The rearrangement links TRBV6-5 to TRBJ1-1, with a possible D match to TRBD1 (5 bases). Germline CDR1 MNHEY, CDR2 SVGAGI. CDR3 length: 14 residues. V lost 2 bases, J lost 4 bases, and 11 bases lay in between. Written as DNA, the CDR3 is TGTGCCAGCAGTTACCGACAGTCTAGCACTGAAGCTTTCTTT. Its protein product is CASSYRQSSTEAFF.

This chain uses TRBV4-2 with TRBJ2-2; 8 bases map to TRBD2. Per germline, CDR1 LGHNA and CDR2 YNFKEQ. V gave up 5 bases and J gave up 4 bases; unmatched junction bases: 9. This CDR3 is 16 amino acids long. The CDR3 DNA follows: TGTGCCAGCAGCTTACTAGCGGAGTTGGGCACCGGGGAGCTGTTTTTT. Amino acids: CASSLLAELGTGELFF.

CDR3 sequence (DNA): TGTGCCAGCAGCTTAGGAAGGTTTAGGGGACCCTACGAGCAGTACTTC. It codes for CASSLGRFRGPYEQYF. V gene TRBV11-2 combines with J gene TRBJ2-7; D tentatively fits TRBD1 or TRBD2 (5 bases each). Germline V gene lookup returns CDR1 SGHAT and CDR2 FQNNGV. There are 16 residues in the CDR3. V gave up 1 base and J gave up 2 bases, with 15 bases separating them.

This sequence joins TRBV5-4 and TRBJ2-7; D remains ambiguous. With 4 bases removed from V and 7 bases from J, the gap between germline ends came to 12 bases. This CDR3 is built from 12 residues. The germline CDR1 and CDR2 sequences are SGHNT and YYREEE (reference sequence). CDR3 residues: CASSPTVGEQYF. The CDR3 coding sequence is TGTGCCAGCAGCCCAACGGTGGGGGAGCAGTACTTC.

This clone was counted a few times. The rearrangement links TRBV7-9 to TRBJ2-2; D may be TRBD1 or TRBD2 (5 bases each). Trimming left V 2 bases short and J 0 bases short, with 13 bases between. The germline CDR1 and CDR2 sequences are SEHNR and FQNEAQ (reference sequence). The CDR3 runs 17 residues. This chain's CDR3 is CASSLFDGASNTGELFF. The CDR3 coding sequence is TGTGCCAGCAGCTTATTCGACGGGGCATCGAACACCGGGGAGCTGTTTTTT.

The V gene is TRBV2, the J gene TRBJ2-4; either TRBD1 or TRBD2 may supply D (5 bases each). Trimming removed 4 bases from V and 7 bases from J, with 14 bases in between. The CDR3 is 14 residues long. Germline values: CDR1 SNHLY, CDR2 FYNNEI. CDR3 loop: CASSGGASWNIQYF. In DNA, the CDR3 is TGTGCCAGCAGTGGAGGGGCTAGCTGGAACATTCAGTACTTC.

This clone was counted a single time. The rearrangement joins TRBV6-5 to TRBJ1-4; no firm D call. V lost 0 bases and J 10 bases, leaving 9 bases between the germline ends. The CDR3 is 13 amino acids. CDR1 is MNHEY, CDR2 SVGAGI, per germline. The CDR3 DNA reads as TGTGCCAGCAGTTACTCGCCTATCGGAAAACTGTTTTTT. Protein product: CASSYSPIGKLFF.

V is TRBV5-4 and J is TRBJ1-1; D may be TRBD1 (6 bases). Trimming left V 4 bases short and J 0 bases short, with 10 bases between. Looked up from germline, CDR1 is SGHNT and CDR2 is YYREEE (reference sequence). The CDR3 contains 14 residues. The CDR3 reads CASSLDRLNTEAFF. For the CDR3, the DNA is TGTGCCAGCAGCCTGGACAGACTGAACACTGAAGCTTTCTTT.

DNA of the CDR3: TGTGCCAGCAGTGGACGGACTAGCGGCGGGGAGCTGTTTTTT. As protein: CASSGRTSGGELFF. The V and J genes are TRBV2 and TRBJ2-2, with 10 bases identical to TRBD2. Unmatched junction bases numbered 3, after V lost 4 bases and J lost 7 bases. Germline V gene lookup returns CDR1 SNHLY and CDR2 FYNNEI. This CDR3 is built from 14 residues.

This clone was seen once. This chain connects TRBV5-4 to TRBJ2-5; D is undetermined. Germline V CDR1 and CDR2: SGHNT, YYREEE (reference sequence). The CDR3 covers 16 residues. Trimming shortened V by 0 bases and J by 5 bases, and 17 bases separated the two germline ends. CDR3 sequence reads: CASSLVGRSRRETQYF. The CDR3 nucleotides are TGTGCCAGCAGCTTGGTAGGCAGAAGTAGGCGGGAGACCCAGTACTTC.

The chain combines TRBV14 with TRBJ2-1; D perhaps matches TRBD2 (6 bases). V was trimmed by 9 bases and J by 1 base, leaving 10 bases between them. Germline V gene lookup returns CDR1 SGHDN and CDR2 FVKESK. This CDR3 has 13 amino acids. CDR3 DNA sequence: TGTGCCAGTAAGACTAGGTCCTACAATGAGCAGTTCTTC. Encoded protein: CASKTRSYNEQFF.

The chain is built from TRBV11-3 and TRBJ1-6, with 7 nucleotides matching TRBD1. With V trimmed by 4 bases and J by 5 bases, 5 bases remained unmatched. Per the germline V gene, CDR1 is SGHNT and CDR2 is YENEEA. The CDR3 runs 15 residues. Here the CDR3 reads CASSSGQANNSPLHF. The CDR3 DNA reads TGTGCCAGCAGCTCCGGACAGGCGAATAATTCACCCCTCCACTTT. Full variable domain (outside the CDR3, taken from reference TRBV11-3 and TRBJ1-6): EAGVVQSPRYKIIEKKQPVAFWCNPISGHNTLYWYLQNLGQGPELLIRYENEEAVDDSQLPKDRFSAERLKGVDSTLKIQPAELGDSAVYLCASSSGQANNSPLHFGNGTRLTVT.

The J gene is TRBJ1-1, the V gene TRBV5-5; a possible D gene is TRBD1 (6 bases). This CDR3 has 15 residues. The germline V gene has CDR1 SGHKS and CDR2 YYEKEE (reference sequence). V gave up 0 bases and J gave up 3 bases, with 12 bases separating them. The CDR3: CASSLDGGPYTEAFF. The CDR3 region has the DNA TGTGCCAGCAGCTTGGACGGGGGCCCGTACACTGAAGCTTTCTTT.

The chain links TRBV5-8 to TRBJ2-3; no clear D. Between the trimmed V and J ends, which lost 2 bases and 1 base, there was a span of 14 bases. This CDR3 is 16 amino acids long. CDR1 is SGHTS, CDR2 YDEGEE, per germline. The chain's CDR3 is CASSFGWARGTDTQYF. In DNA, the CDR3 is TGTGCCAGCAGCTTTGGATGGGCTCGTGGCACAGATACGCAGTATTTT.

In DNA form, the CDR3 reads TGTGCCATCAGGACACAGGAGAGGAACACTGAAGCTTTCTTT. Translation: CAIRTQERNTEAFF. J is TRBJ1-1 and V is TRBV10-3; possible D gene TRBD1, 5 bases. Germline CDR1 ENHRY, CDR2 SYGVKD. This CDR3 comprises 14 residues. The ends were cut back, 6 bases at V and 1 base at J, with 12 bases in the middle.

This clone was detected only once. This chain uses TRBV29-1 with TRBJ2-7; 8 bases map to TRBD2. The CDR3 length is 12 residues. Trimming at V came to 7 bases and at J to 9 bases, leaving 11 bases not matched to a gene. Looked up from germline, CDR1 is SQVTM and CDR2 is ANQGSEA. The DNA for the CDR3 is TGCAGCGCCGGGAGGGTTGCACTTAGGCAGTACTTC. It is translated as CSAGRVALRQYF.

This chain connects TRBV7-6 to TRBJ2-1; possibly TRBD1 for D (6 bases). CDR1 and CDR2 (germline): SGHVS, FNYEAQ. The V gene lost 4 bases and the J gene lost 6 bases, with 16 bases spanning the gap. The CDR3 runs to 15 residues. The CDR3 sequence: CASSSRPQGSNEQFF. CDR3 nucleotide sequence: TGTGCCAGCAGCTCCCGACCCCAGGGGAGCAATGAGCAGTTCTTC.

The V and J genes are TRBV30 and TRBJ1-5; D is unresolved. Between the trimmed V and J ends, which lost 2 bases and 5 bases, there was a span of 10 bases. This CDR3 has 13 amino acids. Germline-derived CDR1 and CDR2 are GTSNPN and SVGIG (reference sequence). The CDR3 sequence: CAWSPGPDQPQHF. DNA for the CDR3: TGTGCCTGGAGTCCTGGCCCCGATCAGCCCCAGCATTTT.

This clone showed up just once. The genes are TRBV27 and TRBJ2-5; TRBD2 might be the D (6 bases). The CDR3 loop spans 16 amino acids. CDR1 MNHEY and CDR2 SMNVEV come from the germline V gene (reference sequence). The V and J ends lost 1 base and 5 bases respectively, with 17 bases between them. CDR3 region: CASSLFRERWEETQYF. The CDR3 DNA sequence: TGTGCCAGCAGTTTATTTCGGGAGAGGTGGGAGGAGACCCAGTACTTC.

The chain combines TRBV21-1 with TRBJ2-6. TRBV21-1 constitutes a pseudogene. The CDR3 runs 17 residues. CDR3 in DNA: TGTGCCAGCAGCAAAGAAATAGAAGGGCCTGGGGCCAACGTCCTGACTTTC. Translating it yields CASSKEIEGPGANVLTF.

The V and J genes are TRBV7-2 and TRBJ1-2; 9 nucleotides agree with TRBD1. Germline V gives CDR1 SGHTA, CDR2 FQGNSA. The CDR3 length is 15 residues. V shed 1 base and J 4 bases; nucleotides not matched to a gene: 4. The DNA for the CDR3 is TGTGCCAGCAGCTTAGGAAGGGACAGGGCCTATGGCTACACCTTC. It codes for CASSLGRDRAYGYTF.

The chain joins TRBV10-1 to TRBJ2-2; 9 nucleotides line up with TRBD2. The V gene end was trimmed by 8 bases and the J gene end by 6 bases; junction bases not matched to a gene: 4. CDR1 is WNHNN, CDR2 SYGVQD, per germline (reference sequence). This CDR3 spans 13 amino acids. The CDR3 DNA follows: TGCGCCAGCGCCGGGACTAGCCCCGGGGAGCTGTTTTTT. As protein: CASAGTSPGELFF.

A few counts support this clone. V is TRBV6-1 and J is TRBJ2-7; no clear D. Looked up from germline, CDR1 is MNHNS and CDR2 is SASEGT. This CDR3 has 14 amino acids. With 2 bases removed from V and 4 bases from J, the gap between germline ends came to 12 bases. CDR3 sequence: CASSEIGGRYEQYF. The DNA for the CDR3 is TGTGCCAGCAGTGAAATTGGCGGCAGATACGAGCAGTACTTC.

The rearrangement joins TRBV30 to TRBJ1-4; a weak D match, TRBD1 (5 bases). V lost 4 bases and J lost 6, with 15 bases in between. The V gene's germline CDR1 is GTSNPN and CDR2 SVGIG (reference sequence). This CDR3 region has 14 residues. The CDR3 coding sequence is TGTGCCTGGAACTGGGACCAGGGCGATGAAAAACTGTTTTTT. This gives the protein CAWNWDQGDEKLFF.

This clone was detected once. A single base separates this from a much larger clone, so it may be a read error. The chain has TRBV2 and TRBJ1-1; possible D gene TRBD1, 5 bases. The CDR3 totals 14 residues. Germline V gene sequence: CDR1 SNHLY, CDR2 FYNNEI. Trimming removed 1 base from V and 1 base from J, with 7 bases in between. CDR3 in amino acids: CASSEDRPNTEAFF. In DNA form, the CDR3 reads TGTGCCAGCAGTGAAGACAGGCCGAACACTGAAGCTTTCTTT.

V is TRBV5-4 and J is TRBJ1-2; 11 nucleotides agree with TRBD1. The trim removed 3 bases at V and 5 bases at J, leaving 9 bases unmatched. The CDR3 sequence is 16 residues long. Germline lookup yields CDR1 SGHNT and CDR2 YYREEE (reference sequence). This chain's CDR3 is CASSSDRGLAAYGYTF. CDR3 sequence (DNA): TGTGCCAGCAGCTCGGACAGGGGGCTGGCGGCTTATGGCTACACCTTC.

This rearrangement joins TRBV7-8 to TRBJ1-2, with D unresolved. The CDR3 totals 14 residues. V lost 6 bases, J lost 4 bases, and 15 bases lay in between. CDR1 SGHVS and CDR2 FQNEAQ come from the germline V gene. The chain's CDR3 is CASSLSEVPYGYTF. CDR3 bases: TGTGCCAGCAGTTTATCAGAAGTCCCCTATGGCTACACCTTC.

The chain combines TRBV12-5 with TRBJ2-3; D gene ambiguous. The CDR3 is 15 residues long. V was trimmed by 0 bases and J by 4 bases, leaving 11 bases between them. Per germline, CDR1 LGHNT and CDR2 FRNRAP. For the CDR3, the DNA is TGTGCTAGTGGTTTGGTACTGGGCGCCCCAGATACGCAGTATTTT. Translated: CASGLVLGAPDTQYF.

This clone was seen more than once but under ten times. CDR3: CASTTGDRSNYGYTF. In DNA form, the CDR3 reads TGTGCCAGCACCACGGGGGACAGGTCTAACTATGGCTACACCTTC. The chain is built from TRBV6-5 and TRBJ1-2; 8 bases align to TRBD1. CDR3 length: 15 residues. V gave up 7 bases and J gave up 0 bases; unmatched junction bases: 7. Germline V gene sequence: CDR1 MNHEY, CDR2 SVGAGI.